The 2 T cell receptor beta chains below all came from one sample that was sequenced in a study of blood T cell repertoires in COVID-19. Produced via immunoSEQ multiplex PCR; TCRdb's table is partial and in-frame only. The sample yields 44,000 or so clones, 86% seen once. Sequenced: peripheral blood. The receptors shown here come from a human donor in a cohort sampled during active COVID-19.

Concerning this clone: At one boundary the junction diverges from the germline segment, which might be a read error. The chain carries TRBV3-1 (or the pseudogene TRBV3-2) and TRBJ2-3; 10 positions agree with TRBD2. This CDR3 has 16 residues. Germline-derived CDR1 and CDR2 are LGHDT and YNNKEL (reference sequence). The CDR3 spells CASNQGLAGGTDTQYF. CDR3 in DNA: TGTGCCAGCAACCAAGGGCTAGCGGGGGGCACAGATACGCAGTATTTT.

This clone was found once. The V and J genes are TRBV9 and TRBJ2-3, with a weak D call TRBD1 (7 bases). The CDR3 length is 15 residues. The germline gives CDR1 SGDLS, CDR2 YYNGEE. The V end lost 3 bases, the J end lost 0 bases, and 11 bases lay between the germline ends. CDR3 in amino acids: CASSAQGGSTDTQYF. DNA of the CDR3: TGTGCCAGCAGCGCGCAGGGGGGAAGCACAGATACGCAGTATTTT.